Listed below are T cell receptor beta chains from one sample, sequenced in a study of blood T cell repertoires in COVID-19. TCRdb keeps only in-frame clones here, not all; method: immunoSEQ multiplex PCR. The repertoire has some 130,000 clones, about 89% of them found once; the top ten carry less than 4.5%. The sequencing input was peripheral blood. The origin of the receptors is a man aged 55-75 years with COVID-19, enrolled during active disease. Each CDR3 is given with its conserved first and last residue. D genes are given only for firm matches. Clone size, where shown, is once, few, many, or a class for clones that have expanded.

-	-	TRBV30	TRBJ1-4	TGTGCCTGGAGTGTACCAGGTAATGAAAAACTGTTTTTT	CAWSVPGNEKLFF
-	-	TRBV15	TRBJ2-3	TGTGCCACCGGGGGGTTGTCAACCACCCCTCCTACGCAGTATTTT	CATGGLSTTPPTQYF
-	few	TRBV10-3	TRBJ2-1	TGTGCCACCGGGACTGAACTGGTGGATGAGCAGTTCTTC	CATGTELVDEQFF
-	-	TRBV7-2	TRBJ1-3	TGTGCCAGCAGCTTAGGTCCCCAGGGGACTGGAAACACCATATATTTT	CASSLGPQGTGNTIYF
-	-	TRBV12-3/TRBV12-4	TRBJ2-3	TGTGCCAGCAGTCCTAGCACAGATACGCAGTATTTT	CASSPSTDTQYF
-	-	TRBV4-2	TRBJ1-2	TGTGCCAGCAGCCAAGGACAGGAGGATGGCTACACCTTC	CASSQGQEDGYTF
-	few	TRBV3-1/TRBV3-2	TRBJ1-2	TGTGCCAGCAGCCAGGGGGGAGAGGGAAGGAATGGCTACACCTTC	CASSQGGEGRNGYTF
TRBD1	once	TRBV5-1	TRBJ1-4	TGCGCCAGCAGCTTGGCGGCGGGACAGGGGGCGATGGGACTGTTTTTT	CASSLAAGQGAMGLFF
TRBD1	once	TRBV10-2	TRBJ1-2	TGCGCCAGCAGAGGACAGGGGACATCCTATGGCTACACCTTC	CASRGQGTSYGYTF
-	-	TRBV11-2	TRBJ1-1	TGTGCCAGCAGCATAGGGGTAGGGGCGACTGAAGCTTTCTTT	CASSIGVGATEAFF
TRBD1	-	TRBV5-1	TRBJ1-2	TGCGCCAGCAGCTGGGGACAGGGAGGTGGTGGCTACACCTTC	CASSWGQGGGGYTF
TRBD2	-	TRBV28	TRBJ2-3	TGTGCCAGCAGTTTAGGAGCGGGGGGGCTTAGAGGCACAGATACGCAGTATTTT	CASSLGAGGLRGTDTQYF
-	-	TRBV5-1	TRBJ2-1	TGCGCCAGCAGCCTGAGTGAACCCTCCTACAATGAGCAGTTCTTC	CASSLSEPSYNEQFF
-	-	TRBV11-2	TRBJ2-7	TGTGCCAGCAGCTCTAGGGGATCTTCGGGTGGCGAGCAGTACTTC	CASSSRGSSGGEQYF
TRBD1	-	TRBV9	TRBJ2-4	TGTGCCAGCAGCGTAGACCCCGGACAGGGGGCGGCAAACATTCAGTACTTC	CASSVDPGQGAANIQYF
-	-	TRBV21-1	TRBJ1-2	TGTGCCAGCAGCATTGGGTCGGACAGGATACACTATGGCTACACCTTC	CASSIGSDRIHYGYTF
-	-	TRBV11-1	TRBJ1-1	TGTGCCAGCAGCTCCTCTCGGGACACTGAAGCTTTCTTT	CASSSSRDTEAFF
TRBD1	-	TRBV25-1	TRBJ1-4	TGTGCCAGCAGCGTCGGACAGGGCTACGAAAAACTGTTTTTT	CASSVGQGYEKLFF
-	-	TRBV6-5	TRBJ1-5	TGTGCCAGCAGTCACAGGATTGATCAGCCCCAGCATTTT	CASSHRIDQPQHF
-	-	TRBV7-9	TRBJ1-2	TGTGCCAGCAGCTTAGCAGCGTGGAATGGCTACACCTTC	CASSLAAWNGYTF